These 3 T cell receptor beta chains share one sample of origin, sequenced in a study of blood T cell repertoires in COVID-19. The table came from immunoSEQ multiplex PCR; TCRdb's copy has only in-frame clones and leaves some out. The table shows fewer than 300,000 clones, with around 84% occurring only once. Input material: PBMCs or T cells enriched from blood (not recorded which). These receptors all come from a man aged 18 to 30 who had recovered from COVID-19.

The chain recombines TRBV3-1 (or the pseudogene TRBV3-2) with TRBJ2-2; 8 bases map to TRBD2. V dropped 1 base and J dropped 3; count of bases not matched to a gene: 7. CDR3 length equals 17 residues. The germline CDR1 and CDR2 sequences are LGHDT and YNNKEL (reference sequence). The CDR3 protein is CASSQGPGRADTGELFF. For the CDR3, the DNA is TGTGCCAGCAGCCAAGGTCCCGGGAGGGCCGACACCGGGGAGCTGTTTTTT.

This sequence joins TRBV5-1 and TRBJ1-5, with TRBD1 matching over 8 bases. Germline assignment: CDR1 SGHRS and CDR2 YFSETQ. This CDR3 spans 18 amino acids. V lost 4 bases to trimming and J lost 0 bases; unmatched junction nucleotides: 12. The CDR3 is CASSPGQGRGYSNQPQHF. CDR3 DNA sequence: TGCGCCAGCAGCCCCGGACAGGGACGGGGTTATAGCAATCAGCCCCAGCATTTT.

The chain has TRBV19 and TRBJ1-5, with D possibly being TRBD1 (6 bases). Deletions cut 3 bases from V and 6 bases from J, with 15 bases between. The CDR3 consists of 15 residues. CDR1 is LNHDA, CDR2 SQIVND, per germline (reference sequence). CDR3 sequence: CASSMTAGAVQPQHF. CDR3 coding DNA: TGTGCCAGTAGTATGACGGCGGGGGCTGTTCAGCCCCAGCATTTT. The variable domain in full, completed from reference TRBV19 and TRBJ1-5, reads DGGITQSPKYLFRKEGQNVTLSCEQNLNHDAMYWYRQDPGQGLRLIYYSQIVNDFQKGDIAEGYSVSREKKESFPLTVTSAQKNPTAFYLCASSMTAGAVQPQHFGDGTRLSIL.